This T cell receptor beta chain comes out of a study of blood T cell repertoires in COVID-19. As for the study in general: Collection of acute and convalescent COVID-19 samples took place in the United States, Italy and Spain. Nucleic acid was either cDNA or gDNA, and it came from T cells, B-cell-depleted T cells, or PBMCs.

This clone was observed once. In the original analysis: Amplifying reference gene primers gave estimates of nucleated cell counts. Produced via immunoSEQ multiplex PCR; TCRdb's table is partial and in-frame only. V and J calls and clone size are copied from that table; D and trimming were computed from the DNA. The data hold about 250,000 clones, with 80% to 90% observed a single time. V lost 1 base to trimming and J lost 1 base; unmatched junction nucleotides: 16. The CDR3 is made up of 21 amino acids. Germline V gives CDR1 MNHEY, CDR2 SMNVEV (reference sequence). All enrollees were about 18 to 100 years old and from approximately 25 US areas.

The clonotype was recovered from a woman between 18 and 30 years old who had recovered from COVID-19. J is TRBJ2-7 and V is TRBV27, with 13 nucleotides matching TRBD2. Sequencing was carried out using PBMCs or T cells enriched from blood (not recorded which). In nucleotides, the CDR3 is TGTGCCAGCAGTTTATACGAGGGGACTAGCGGGGAACGGTTGATTTCCTACGAGCAGTACTTC. Its translation is CASSLYEGTSGERLISYEQYF.